The 32 T cell receptor beta chains listed next were all sequenced from one sample in a study of spatial heterogeneity in lung cancer. General study findings and limits: Tumor mutation counts were tracked by expanded intratumoral alpha and beta TCR counts.

Described time point: sample taken at primary tumor resection. What these receptors recognize is not known. TCRdb reanalysed the 5' RACE reads using MiXCR and keeps one entry per CDR3 protein. The table includes more than 650 distinct CDR3 sequences, roughly 9.1% detected once. The material was lung tumor tissue, obtained at surgery. These TCRs come from a male donor with early-stage non-small cell lung cancer.

By share, this clonotype counts as hyperexpanded. The size of this beta chain means little, since it is a stray read in a library made for alpha chains. V gene TRBV9 combines with J gene TRBJ2-1; TRBD2 agrees at 12 bases. V lost 4 bases, J lost 7 bases, and 9 bases stayed unmatched. Germline loops: CDR1 SGDLS, CDR2 YYNGEE. The CDR3 covers 16 residues. CDR3 nucleotides: TGTGCCAGCAGCTCTCGGACTAGCGGGGTAAAGAATGAGCAGTTCTTC. Translated: CASSSRTSGVKNEQFF.

By share of the sample, this clonotype is medium-sized. This beta chain came through as a stray read in a library set up for alpha chains, and its size says little. The V call is TRBV20-1, the J call TRBJ2-3; D gene uncertain. The germline V and J ends were trimmed by 6 bases and 1 base, with 5 bases remaining between them. Germline-derived CDR1 and CDR2 are DFQATT and SNEGSKA (reference sequence). The CDR3 contains 11 residues. The DNA of the CDR3 is TGCAGTGCCCAAGGCACAGATACGCAGTATTTT. Translating gives CSAQGTDTQYF.

In the case of this clonotype: Because this beta chain is a stray read in a library intended to capture alpha chains, its abundance should not be given much weight. The chain employs TRBV27 and TRBJ2-1; the match to TRBD1 covers 10 bases. Trimming removed 6 bases from V and 7 bases from J; junction bases left unmatched: 12. The germline gives CDR1 MNHEY, CDR2 SMNVEV (reference sequence). There are 16 residues in the CDR3. The CDR3 DNA follows: TGTGCCAGCAGCCAGGCCGGGACAGGGGTTATGAATGAGCAGTTCTTC. Protein: CASSQAGTGVMNEQFF.

By frequency in the sample, this clonotype is medium-sized (0.01 to 0.1%). A library prepared for alpha chains yielded this beta chain as an off-target read; its size is of little meaning. The V and J genes are TRBV6-6 and TRBJ2-5; a weak D match, TRBD1 (5 bases). V was clipped by 6 bases and J by 5 bases, with 7 bases between them. This CDR3 comprises 11 residues. Per germline, CDR1 MNHNY and CDR2 SVGAGI (reference sequence). CDR3 region: CASRTAETQYF. CDR3 in DNA: TGTGCCAGCAGGACAGCGGAGACCCAGTACTTC.

By share, this clonotype counts as hyperexpanded (1% or more). For a library built for alpha chains, this beta chain is a stray read; little rests on its size. The chain recombines TRBV28 with TRBJ2-2; TRBD1 aligns across 12 bases. Germline CDR1 MDHEN, CDR2 SYDVKM. J was trimmed by 6 bases and V by 3 bases; bases with no gene match: 5. The CDR3 length is 16 residues. The CDR3 reads CASSLGTGGKSGELFF. In nucleotides, the CDR3 is TGTGCCAGCAGTTTGGGGACAGGGGGCAAGTCCGGGGAGCTGTTTTTT.

In regard to this clonotype: A library prepared for alpha chains yielded this beta chain as an off-target read; its size is of little meaning. CDR3 loop: CASSFGEPGGVETQYF. The CDR3 nucleotides read TGTGCCAGCAGCTTTGGGGAGCCCGGCGGTGTAGAGACCCAGTACTTC. The rearrangement uses TRBV13 and TRBJ2-5; D is possibly TRBD2 (5 bases). V gave up 3 bases and J gave up 4 bases, with 18 bases separating them. CDR3 length equals 16 residues. CDR1 and CDR2 (germline): PRHDT, FYEKMQ (reference sequence).

In its sample, this clonotype is large. This beta chain appears as a stray read in a library generated for alpha chains; its size is not informative. This sequence joins TRBV20-1 and TRBJ2-5; no clear D. The germline CDR1 and CDR2 sequences are DFQATT and SNEGSKA (reference sequence). The CDR3 loop spans 11 amino acids. V lost 5 bases, J lost 7 bases, and 11 bases lay in between. CDR3 nucleotides: TGCAGTGCTCCCCTCCCGGGGACCCAGTACTTC. Its translation: CSAPLPGTQYF.

By proportion, this clonotype is medium-sized. This beta chain came through as a stray read in a library set up for alpha chains, and its size says little. The genes are TRBV5-1 and TRBJ2-7; no clear D. Germline-derived CDR1 and CDR2 are SGHRS and YFSETQ. The germline V and J ends were trimmed by 2 bases and 5 bases, with 14 bases remaining between them. The CDR3 totals 14 residues. The CDR3 nucleotides are TGCGCCAGCAGCTTTGGGCCCCAAAGCCACGAGCAGTACGTC. This gives the protein CASSFGPQSHEQYV.

By share of the sample, this clonotype is medium-sized. This beta chain turned up in a library designed for alpha chains; as an off-target read, its abundance says little. The chain couples TRBV20-1 to TRBJ1-6; D is uncertain. Trimming removed 3 bases at V and 10 bases at J, with 10 bases between. The CDR3 loop spans 12 amino acids. CDR1 and CDR2 (germline): DFQATT, SNEGSKA (reference sequence). The CDR3 spells CSASKPGSPLHF. The DNA for the CDR3 is TGCAGTGCTAGTAAGCCGGGGTCACCCCTCCACTTT.

This clonotype is categorized as medium-sized. The size of this beta chain means little, since it is a stray read in a library made for alpha chains. This rearrangement joins TRBV5-4 to TRBJ2-3; 7 bases line up with TRBD2. V gave up 4 bases and J gave up 0 bases; unmatched junction bases: 5. This CDR3 has 15 residues. Germline CDR1 and CDR2: SGHNT and YYREEE (reference sequence). CDR3 nucleotide sequence: TGTGCCAGCAGCCTGAGCGGGGCTAGCACAGATACGCAGTATTTT. Translating it yields CASSLSGASTDTQYF.

This clonotype was seen a few times. This beta chain turned up in a library designed for alpha chains; as an off-target read, its abundance says little. The chain recombines TRBV19 with TRBJ2-3; perhaps D is TRBD1 or TRBD2 (5 bases each). The germline V gene has CDR1 LNHDA and CDR2 SQIVND (reference sequence). The V gene lost 4 bases and the J gene lost 6 bases, with 20 bases spanning the gap. This CDR3 is 16 amino acids long. The CDR3 DNA is TGTGCCAGTAGTAAGGGACGGAAGCCTCCTTCCGATACGCAGTATTTT. Its translation: CASSKGRKPPSDTQYF.

By its share, this clonotype is large. For a library built for alpha chains, this beta chain is a stray read; little rests on its size. This chain joins TRBV6-5 and TRBJ1-6; TRBD1 agrees at 7 bases. The CDR3 loop spans 14 amino acids. With 5 bases clipped from V and 10 bases from J, the junction kept 8 bases outside the gene matches. Germline V lookup: CDR1 MNHEY, CDR2 SVGAGI. This CDR3 reads CASSPTGPRSPLHF. In DNA, the CDR3 is TGTGCCAGCAGTCCGACAGGGCCGAGATCACCCCTCCACTTT.

This clonotype is judged medium-sized. This beta chain is a stray read from a library made for alpha chains; its abundance is not meaningful. The rearrangement joins TRBV6-5 to TRBJ2-3; D is uncertain. Trimming took off 6 bases at V and 6 bases at J, with 7 bases between the two ends. Germline V lookup: CDR1 MNHEY, CDR2 SVGAGI. This CDR3 contains 11 residues. The CDR3 coding sequence is TGTGCCAGCAGGGAGTTGGATACGCAGTATTTT. Translating it yields CASRELDTQYF.

By share of the sample, this clonotype is medium-sized. With the library built for alpha chains, this beta chain is off target and its frequency is not meaningful. The J gene is TRBJ2-1, the V gene TRBV7-9; TRBD1 agrees at 12 bases. Germline V CDR1 and CDR2: SEHNR, FQNEAQ (reference sequence). J lost 8 bases, V lost 5 bases, and 7 bases had no gene match. This CDR3 is built from 15 residues. CDR3 nucleotides: TGTGCCAGCAGCCCCCCCGGGACAGGGGGCCATGAGCAGTTCTTC. This codes for CASSPPGTGGHEQFF.

By sample fraction, this clonotype is medium-sized. This beta chain represents an off-target read in a library built for alpha chains; its size is of limited meaning. The rearrangement links TRBV19 to TRBJ1-5, with 7 bases aligning to TRBD1. Trimming took 7 bases from V and 4 from J; bases not matched to a gene: 13. The length of the CDR3 is 16 residues. CDR1 and CDR2 from the germline V gene are LNHDA and SQIVND (reference sequence). In DNA, the CDR3 is TGTGCCAGTACGACCACACAGGGGTCCCCAAATCAGCCCCAGCATTTT. Translating it yields CASTTTQGSPNQPQHF.

This clonotype is medium-sized in the sample. Because the library targeted alpha chains, this beta chain is an off-target read whose size means little. The chain combines TRBV28 with TRBJ2-7; D is unresolved. The length of the CDR3 is 17 residues. Germline CDR1 MDHEN, CDR2 SYDVKM. V gave up 6 bases and J gave up 0 bases, with 21 bases separating them. The CDR3 loop is CASSSPFTPGNSYEQYF. In DNA, the CDR3 is TGTGCCAGCAGCTCCCCTTTCACTCCGGGTAACTCCTACGAGCAGTACTTC.

By sample fraction, this clonotype is large (0.1 to 1%). Little can be read into the size of this beta chain, an off-target read in a library designed for alpha chains. The chain recombines TRBV27 with TRBJ2-7; 7 bases agree with TRBD2. This CDR3 is built from 16 residues. Germline CDR1 and CDR2: MNHEY and SMNVEV (reference sequence). The trim removed 8 bases at V and 4 bases at J, leaving 17 bases unmatched. DNA for the CDR3: TGTGCCAGCTTCACGCGGGGGTCGCGGGCGCTTTACGAGCAGTACTTC. Protein product: CASFTRGSRALYEQYF.

By proportion, this clonotype is medium-sized. This beta chain lies outside the target of a library built for alpha chains; its clone size means little. The chain couples TRBV19 to TRBJ1-5; 9 bases line up with TRBD1. Germline lookup yields CDR1 LNHDA and CDR2 SQIVND (reference sequence). CDR3 length: 16 amino acids. V was clipped by 3 bases and J by 4 bases; unmatched bases: 7. This CDR3 reads CASSMPGTGRNQPQHF. The CDR3 coding sequence is TGTGCCAGTAGTATGCCCGGGACAGGGCGTAATCAGCCCCAGCATTTT.

In this sample, this clonotype turned up a few times. This beta chain represents an off-target read in a library built for alpha chains; its size is of limited meaning. The V call is TRBV10-2, the J call TRBJ1-5; D call uncertain. Germline-derived CDR1 and CDR2 are WSHSY and SAAADI. Trimming pared 4 bases from V and 5 bases from J, leaving 9 bases between. The CDR3 covers 13 residues. CDR3 sequence: CASSGGWDQPQHF. The DNA for the CDR3 is TGCGCCAGCAGTGGAGGGTGGGATCAGCCCCAGCATTTT.

By its share, this clonotype is medium-sized. Since the library was made to target alpha chains, this beta chain is a stray read and its abundance is not meaningful. The V call is TRBV28, the J call TRBJ1-5; D might be TRBD1 (5 bases). Trimming stripped 6 bases from V and 1 base from J, with 13 bases between. Per the germline V gene, CDR1 is MDHEN and CDR2 is SYDVKM. CDR3 length equals 15 residues. CDR3 region: CASRPDSYSNQPQHF. The CDR3 DNA reads TGTGCCAGCAGACCCGACAGTTACAGCAATCAGCCCCAGCATTTT.

This clonotype is labeled as large. Being off target in a library aimed at alpha chains, this beta chain has a size of little meaning. The V gene is TRBV3-1, the J gene TRBJ2-5, with a possible D match to TRBD2 (5 bases). Germline lookup yields CDR1 LGHDT and CDR2 YNNKEL (reference sequence). V lost 4 bases, J lost 5 bases, and 11 bases lay in between. The CDR3 has 13 residues. The CDR3 loop is CASSRTSWETQYF. The CDR3 DNA is TGTGCCAGCAGCCGCACTAGTTGGGAGACCCAGTACTTC.

By sample share, this clonotype is medium-sized. Found in a library prepared for alpha chains, this beta chain is an off-target read, and its abundance has little meaning. This chain joins TRBV5-1 and TRBJ1-6, with D possibly matching TRBD1 (6 bases). Trimming cost V 4 bases and J 10 bases, with 15 bases left between them. Germline CDR1 and CDR2: SGHRS and YFSETQ. The CDR3 extends over 14 amino acids. The CDR3 sequence: CASSPEGERSPLHF. In DNA form, the CDR3 reads TGCGCCAGCAGCCCGGAGGGGGAACGATCACCCCTCCACTTT.

This clonotype is deemed medium-sized. Little can be read into the size of this beta chain, an off-target read in a library designed for alpha chains. This chain links TRBV28 with TRBJ1-5; 8 positions match TRBD1. This CDR3 spans 15 amino acids. CDR1 and CDR2 (germline): MDHEN, SYDVKM. After removal of 8 bases from V and 1 base from J, the junction contained 7 bases not matched to a gene. The CDR3 sequence is CASVWDRLSNQPQHF. The CDR3, as DNA: TGTGCCAGCGTATGGGACAGGCTGAGCAATCAGCCCCAGCATTTT.

This clonotype ranks as large. This beta chain is a stray sequence in a library constructed for alpha chains; its clone size is not meaningful. This chain joins TRBV10-3 and TRBJ1-1; D is ambiguous. Germline V gene lookup returns CDR1 ENHRY and CDR2 SYGVKD. Trimming cost V 0 bases and J 5 bases, with 7 bases left between them. This CDR3 is built from 13 residues. CDR3 amino acids: CAISESGWTEAFF. DNA of the CDR3: TGTGCCATCAGTGAGTCAGGGTGGACTGAAGCTTTCTTT.

With respect to this clonotype: As an off-target read in a library built for alpha chains, this beta chain has a frequency of little significance. The rearrangement joins TRBV6-2 or TRBV6-3 to TRBJ2-4; D perhaps matches TRBD2 (6 bases). CDR1 MNHEY and CDR2 SVGEGT come from the germline V gene. Trimming pared 2 bases from V and 8 bases from J, leaving 16 bases between. This CDR3 is built from 15 residues. In DNA, the CDR3 is TGTGCCAGCAGTTACGCGGGGCCCGAAAATGACATTCAGTACTTC. This gives the protein CASSYAGPENDIQYF.

By frequency in the sample, this clonotype is large. This beta chain represents an off-target read in a library built for alpha chains; its size is of limited meaning. The gene calls are TRBV28 and TRBJ1-3; D gene ambiguous. V lost 7 bases to trimming and J lost 0 bases, with 7 bases between them. Germline CDR1 MDHEN, CDR2 SYDVKM. The CDR3 is 13 amino acids. CDR3 bases: TGTGCCAGCACCCTCCGCTCTGGAAACACCATATATTTT. Translating it yields CASTLRSGNTIYF.

This clonotype is labeled medium-sized. As an off-target read in a library built for alpha chains, this beta chain has a frequency of little significance. The chain links TRBV28 to TRBJ1-2, with TRBD1 identical over 9 bases. V gave up 5 bases and J gave up 2 bases; unmatched junction bases: 9. The CDR3 is made up of 16 amino acids. Germline CDR1 is MDHEN and CDR2 is SYDVKM. The CDR3 sequence is CASSPGTGTGNYGYTF. The CDR3 DNA reads TGTGCCAGCAGTCCCGGGACAGGGACGGGGAACTATGGCTACACCTTC.

Concerning this clonotype itself: For a library built for alpha chains, this beta chain is a stray read; little rests on its size. The gene calls are TRBV5-1 and TRBJ2-7, with D perhaps TRBD1 (5 bases). Germline loops: CDR1 SGHRS, CDR2 YFSETQ. This CDR3 spans 13 amino acids. V was pared by 0 bases and J by 4 bases, with 8 bases between. The CDR3 bases are TGCGCCAGCAGCTTGGGGGCAGGGTACGAGCAGTACGTC. This encodes CASSLGAGYEQYV.

This clonotype is large. As an off-target read in a library built for alpha chains, this beta chain has a frequency of little significance. V is TRBV20-1 and J is TRBJ2-2; D may be TRBD1 (7 bases). Germline values: CDR1 DFQATT, CDR2 SNEGSKA (reference sequence). This CDR3 has 14 residues. This CDR3 reads CSVKGQGGTGELFF. Written as DNA, the CDR3 is TGCAGCGTTAAGGGCCAGGGGGGAACCGGGGAGCTGTTTTTT.

This clonotype is categorized as medium-sized. This beta chain is a stray sequence in a library constructed for alpha chains; its clone size is not meaningful. The chain is built from TRBV29-1 and TRBJ1-3; D is possibly TRBD1 (6 bases). The CDR3 sequence is 14 residues long. Trimming stripped 6 bases from V and 4 bases from J, with 16 bases between. Germline-derived CDR1 and CDR2 are SQVTM and ANQGSEA. In DNA form, the CDR3 reads TGCAGCGTAAAGGACCAAGACAGGGGAAACACCATATATTTT. Its translation is CSVKDQDRGNTIYF.

In this sample, this clonotype is medium-sized (0.01 to 0.1%). This beta chain lies outside the target of a library built for alpha chains; its clone size means little. V usage is TRBV6-6 and J usage is TRBJ2-3; tentatively, D is TRBD2 (5 bases). Deletions cut 6 bases from V and 4 bases from J, with 14 bases between. The CDR3 runs 14 residues. In germline, CDR1 is MNHNY, CDR2 SVGAGI (reference sequence). CDR3 DNA sequence: TGTGCCAGCAGCCAGGACCTTAGCGCAGATACGCAGTATTTT. Its translation: CASSQDLSADTQYF.

By share, this clonotype counts as hyperexpanded (1% or more). With the library built for alpha chains, this beta chain is off target and its frequency is not meaningful. This chain connects TRBV9 to TRBJ2-1; 9 positions agree with TRBD2. Germline lookup yields CDR1 SGDLS and CDR2 YYNGEE. The CDR3 loop spans 14 amino acids. The V and J ends lost 3 bases and 14 bases, in that order; junction bases with no gene match: 12. The DNA for the CDR3 is TGTGCCAGCAGCGCGGGGGGTAGCGGGAGTAATGAGTTCTTC. It yields the protein CASSAGGSGSNEFF.